This TCR beta chain appears in the sequencing data of a study of cytomegalovirus exposure and HLA in healthy donors. About the research overall: There were 350 to 400 genotyped donors. Of these, 75% to 85% fell in the genetic ancestry cluster associated with self-reported Caucasian donors. General study findings and limits: CMV serostatus was the sole immune exposure information available. With DRB1 most and HLA-C fewest, TCR association rates differed between HLA loci in a later analysis.

CDR3 length: 16 amino acids. Germline V gene sequence: CDR1 LNHDA, CDR2 SQIVND (reference sequence). The germline V and J ends were trimmed by 3 bases and 5 bases, with 17 bases remaining between them. Primers for the PCR totalled 60 Vbeta and 13 Jbeta. Assay: immunoSEQ multiplex PCR; the TCRdb copy retains only in-frame clones and omits some. The table records 140,000 or so clones, approximately 80% of them present only once. Worth noting for this clone: What it binds is not known.

The receptor was derived from an older woman in good health and CMV-seropositive. The chain is built from TRBV19 and TRBJ2-1; a weak D match, TRBD2 (6 bases). Sequenced sample: PBMCs. In DNA form, the CDR3 reads TGTGCCAGTAGTATGGGCTTGGCGGGATCAGACAATGAGCAGTTCTTC. This translates into CASSMGLAGSDNEQFF.